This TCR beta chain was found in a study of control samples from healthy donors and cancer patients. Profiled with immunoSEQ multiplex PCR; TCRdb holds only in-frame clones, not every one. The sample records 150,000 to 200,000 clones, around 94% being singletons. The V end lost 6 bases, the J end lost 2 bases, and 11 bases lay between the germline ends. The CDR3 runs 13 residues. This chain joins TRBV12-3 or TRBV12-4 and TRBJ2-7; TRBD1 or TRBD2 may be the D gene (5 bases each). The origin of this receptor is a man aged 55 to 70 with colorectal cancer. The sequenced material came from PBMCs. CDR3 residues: CASSSLGAYEQYF. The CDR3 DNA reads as TGTGCCAGCAGCTCGTTGGGGGCCTACGAGCAGTACTTC.